The subject of this entry is one TCR beta chain. Its antigen specificity is not known. There are no base qualities to consult, and no much larger clone falls within one base. The sample comes from a study of T cell responses to AZD1222 COVID-19 vaccine (dated by TCRdb to 2020 to 2023). The study in broad terms: AZD1222 recipients given second doses at about 4 weeks or at about 12 weeks were pooled, since spike-specific TCR depth and breadth were not found to differ between the two schedules. TCR sequencing covered some 240 trial participants: 207 given two doses of AZD1222 and around 25 given two doses of MenACWY control vaccine. Trial participants were enrolled by age into 18-55, 56-69 and 70-plus year subgroups, with approximately 150, 30 and 60 TCR-sequenced participants respectively.

What the authors observed across the whole study: The whole spike protein was spanned by vaccine-associated CD4 TCRs, and dominant responses were seen in regions 160-218 and 743-854. After two AZD1222 doses, both the breadth and the depth of spike-specific TCRs were significantly higher than at day 0 and than in MenACWY recipients. Because no samples from the day 14 peak response were available, repertoires could be characterized only after the peak T cell response. In the small 56-69-year group, the increase in depth fell short of significance, most likely because of low power. Most participants were white British and females outnumbered males, and the authors suggested that clonal diversity may have been underestimated. Conclusions about previously exposed vaccinees were limited because only a handful of AZD1222 recipients were SARS-CoV-2 seropositive at baseline. Epitopes outside the regions mutated in the B.1.351 and B.1.1.7 variants were reportedly recognized by nearly half of the unique spike-specific TCRs.

Sample time point, as interpreted from the label and publication: baseline before first vaccination. The vaccinee samples were drawn from two UK trials, COV001 and COV002, one of which was a single-blind randomized controlled phase 2/3 trial testing AZD1222 (ChAdOx1 nCoV-19) in healthy adults. For TCRbeta chain sequencing, PBMC samples were collected from trial participants at day 0 and at day 28 after the second dose. The CDR3 runs 17 residues from the cysteine to the phenylalanine. Of all the DNA, just the CDR3 is kept, 51 bases in frame from base 1. Trimmed from V: 0 bases; trimmed from J: 2 bases; junction bases lacking a gene match: 9. From the germline V gene, CDR1 is LGHNT and CDR2 is FRNRAP. The CDR3 regions of human TCRbeta chains were subjected to immunosequencing. Concerning the study's data processing: TCRs in the repertoires were compared against a reference library of SARS-CoV-2-specific TCRs that had been generated with the MIRA antigen-specificity platform. Breadth was defined as the fraction of unique TCRs that were SARS-CoV-2-associated, and depth was defined as the fraction of total T cells that were SARS-CoV-2-associated. Using the MIRA data, every spike-specific TCR was mapped to the spike region that the TCR reacted to and assigned to either a CD4 or a CD8 class. Log10-transformed breadth and depth values were compared by one-way ANOVA with Sidak's multiple comparisons tests. As stored in TCRdb, this immuneACCESS dataset retains in-frame rearrangements with V and J assigned. A fraction of the clones does not appear; measured against another copy, unresolved V genes explain less than half of the discrepancy, and the remainder lacks a known reason. That table supplies the V and J calls and clone size; D and trimming were determined from the DNA. The sample table contains some 170,000 clones; only one count was recorded for approximately 92% of them. Together, the top ten hold 2.5% to 3% of the sample.

The sequencing used peripheral blood, collected on day 0 of AZD1222 vaccination. The chain is assembled from TRBV12-5 and TRBJ2-5; 7 nucleotides in the junction match TRBD2. The sequence was collected from an adult in good health. The CDR3 protein sequence reads: CASGLVLGSAGQETQYF. The nucleotide sequence reads as follows: TGTGCTAGTGGTTTGGTACTAGGTTCAGCGGGACAAGAGACCCAGTACTTC.